The rows below give T cell receptor beta chains drawn from one sample of a study of a mutant IDH1 vaccine in newly diagnosed glioma. Their target antigens are unknown. Method: immunoSEQ multiplex PCR; TCRdb's copy keeps in-frame clones and lacks some. The profile covers around 30,000 clones, with over 50% appearing a single time and 8% to 13% taken by the ten largest. The specimen comprised PBMCs, sampled from a glioma patient whose treatment included an IDH1 peptide vaccine. The receptors originated from a woman aged 18-29 years with glioma. The CDR3 runs from the conserved cysteine through the conserved F or W. A D gene is named only where the DNA matches it firmly. Where a row states a size, it is once, few, many or the class of an expanded clone; other rows omit it.

>.|TRBD2|TRBJ2-1|TRBV27|17
TGTGCCAGCAGTTTAGGGGCTAGCGGGAGCTCCTACAATGAGCAGTTCTTC
CASSLGASGSSYNEQFF
>.|.|TRBJ1-1|TRBV19|12
TGTGCCAGTAGCCGGGACGTTTATGAAGCTTTCTTT
CASSRDVYEAFF
>.|.|TRBJ2-4|TRBV6-1|14
TGTGCCAGCACCGAACTGTTTTTCGGGAACATTCAGTACTTC
CASTELFFGNIQYF
>.|.|TRBJ2-2|TRBV6-5|13
TGTGCCAGCAGAGATCACGGGGCCGGGGAGCTGTTTTTT
CASRDHGAGELFF
>.|TRBD1|TRBJ1-1|TRBV9|14
TGTGCCAGCAGCGGCCGACAGGGTGTCACTGAAGCTTTCTTT
CASSGRQGVTEAFF
>.|.|TRBJ2-7|TRBV25-1|14
TGTGCCAGCAGTGAATATCAGGGGGGCTACGAGCAGTACTTC
CASSEYQGGYEQYF
>.|.|TRBJ2-7|TRBV7-2|15
TGTGCCAGCAGCTTAGTTCTTAGCCAGGGGTACGAGCAGTACTTC
CASSLVLSQGYEQYF
>.|.|TRBJ1-5|TRBV6-1|13
TGTGCCAGCCGAGACGGACCGTCACGGCCCCAGCATTTT
CASRDGPSRPQHF
>few|TRBD1|TRBJ1-1|TRBV6-1|12
TGTGCCAGCAGTGAAAGACAGGGCAGAGCTTTCTTT
CASSERQGRAFF
>.|TRBD2|TRBJ2-4|TRBV7-2|15
TGTGCCAGCAGTCCCGGGGGGGCGGGCAAAAACATTCAGTACTTC
CASSPGGAGKNIQYF
>.|.|TRBJ1-1|TRBV18|15
TGTGCCAGCTCACCCAGGGTCGGGGGCAACACTGAAGCTTTCTTT
CASSPRVGGNTEAFF
>few|.|TRBJ1-1|TRBV11-2|14
TGTGCCAGCAGCTCCCCGGGGGGGTACACTGAAGCTTTCTTT
CASSSPGGYTEAFF
>.|.|TRBJ1-5|TRBV14|15
TGTGCCAGCAGCCAAGGGGGGATGGGCAATCAGCCCCAGCATTTT
CASSQGGMGNQPQHF
>once|.|TRBJ2-3|TRBV5-1|15
TGCGCCAGCAGGGGAGGAGGGCTTTTTACAGATACGCAGTATTTT
CASRGGGLFTDTQYF
>.|.|TRBJ2-5|TRBV19|15
TGTGCCAGTAGTATGAGTCGGATCACTCAAGAGACCCAGTACTTC
CASSMSRITQETQYF
>once|TRBD2|TRBJ2-1|TRBV5-1|14
TGCGCCAGCAGGGCTAGCGGGGAATACAATGAGCAGTTCTTC
CASRASGEYNEQFF